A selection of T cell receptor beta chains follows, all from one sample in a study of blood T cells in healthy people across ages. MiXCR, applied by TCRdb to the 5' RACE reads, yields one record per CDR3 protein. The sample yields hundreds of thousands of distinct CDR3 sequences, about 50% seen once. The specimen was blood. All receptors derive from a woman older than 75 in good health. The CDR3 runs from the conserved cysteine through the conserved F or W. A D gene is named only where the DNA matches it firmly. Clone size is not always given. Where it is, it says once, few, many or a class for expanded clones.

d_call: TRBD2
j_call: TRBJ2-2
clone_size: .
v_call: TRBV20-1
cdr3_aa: CSARAALAGAGGELFF
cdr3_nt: TGCAGTGCTAGAGCAGCCCTAGCGGGGGCGGGCGGGGAGCTGTTTTTT

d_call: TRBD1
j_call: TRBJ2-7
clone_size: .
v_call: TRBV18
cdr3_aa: CASSPSGQTSYEQYF
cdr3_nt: TGTGCCAGCTCTCCGTCGGGACAGACAAGCTACGAGCAGTACTTC

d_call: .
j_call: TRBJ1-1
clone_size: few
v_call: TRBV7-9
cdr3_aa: CASSPETGGNTEAFF
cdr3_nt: TGTGCCAGCAGCCCAGAGACAGGCGGAAACACTGAAGCTTTCTTT

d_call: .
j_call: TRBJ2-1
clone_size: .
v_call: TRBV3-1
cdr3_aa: CASSTASFLSEQFF
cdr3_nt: TGTGCCAGCAGCACGGCCTCCTTCTTGAGTGAGCAGTTCTTC

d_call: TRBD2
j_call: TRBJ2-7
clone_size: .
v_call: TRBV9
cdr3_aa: CASSVAPSGSKFSYEQYF
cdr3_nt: TGTGCCAGCAGCGTAGCCCCTAGCGGGAGCAAGTTTTCCTACGAGCAGTACTTC

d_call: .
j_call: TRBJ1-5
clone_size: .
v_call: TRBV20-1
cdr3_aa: CSADPRNQPQHF
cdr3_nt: TGCAGTGCCGATCCCAGAAATCAGCCCCAGCATTTT

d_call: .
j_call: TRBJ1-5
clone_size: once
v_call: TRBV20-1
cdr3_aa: CSARGFDQPQHF
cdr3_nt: TGCAGTGCTAGGGGTTTCGATCAGCCCCAGCATTTT

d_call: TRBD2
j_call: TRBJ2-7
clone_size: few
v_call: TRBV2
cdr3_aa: CASSFGLAGGTSSYEQYF
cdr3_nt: TGTGCCAGCAGTTTTGGACTAGCGGGAGGTACAAGCTCCTACGAGCAGTACTTC

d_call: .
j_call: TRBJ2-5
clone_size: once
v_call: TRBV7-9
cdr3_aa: CASSPSTVYETQYF
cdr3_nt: TGTGCCAGCAGCCCGTCGACTGTTTATGAGACCCAGTACTTC

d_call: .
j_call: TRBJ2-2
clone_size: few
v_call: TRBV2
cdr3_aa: CASSESRGDTGELFF
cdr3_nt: TGTGCCAGCAGTGAAAGCAGGGGTGATACCGGGGAGCTGTTTTTT

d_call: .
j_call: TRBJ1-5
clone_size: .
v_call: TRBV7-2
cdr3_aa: CASSLGPGSNQPQHF
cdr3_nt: TGTGCCAGCAGCTTGGGTCCGGGGAGCAATCAGCCCCAGCATTTT

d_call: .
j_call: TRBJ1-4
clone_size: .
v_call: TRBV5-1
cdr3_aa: CASSLGQLDEKLFF
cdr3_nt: TGCGCCAGCAGCTTGGGACAACTGGATGAAAAACTGTTTTTT

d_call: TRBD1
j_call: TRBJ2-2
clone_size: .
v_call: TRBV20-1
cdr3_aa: CSAPGQGAGELFF
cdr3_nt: TGCAGTGCTCCGGGACAGGGGGCCGGGGAGCTGTTTTTT

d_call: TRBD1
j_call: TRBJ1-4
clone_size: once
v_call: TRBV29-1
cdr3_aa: CSVNGQGATNEKLFF
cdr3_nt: TGCAGCGTCAACGGACAGGGAGCAACTAATGAAAAACTGTTTTTT

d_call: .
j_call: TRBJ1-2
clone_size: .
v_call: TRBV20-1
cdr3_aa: CSATLGGVSNGYTF
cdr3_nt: TGCAGTGCTACCCTAGGGGGAGTTTCAAATGGCTACACCTTC

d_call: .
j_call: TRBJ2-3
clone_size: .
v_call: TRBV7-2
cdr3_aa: CASSQGGGGPYTDTQYF
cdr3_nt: TGTGCCAGCAGCCAGGGGGGCGGGGGGCCCTACACAGATACGCAGTATTTT

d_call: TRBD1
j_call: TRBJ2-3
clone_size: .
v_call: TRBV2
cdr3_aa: CAGSGPGQGLGTQYF
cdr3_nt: TGTGCCGGCAGTGGGCCGGGACAGGGCTTGGGCACGCAGTATTTT

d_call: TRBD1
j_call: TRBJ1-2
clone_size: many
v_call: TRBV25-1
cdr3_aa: CASSEYGMKAGGGYTF
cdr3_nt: TGTGCCAGCAGTGAATACGGAATGAAGGCAGGGGGCGGCTACACCTTC

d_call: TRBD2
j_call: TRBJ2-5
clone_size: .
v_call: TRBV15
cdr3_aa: CATGIGLGQETQYF
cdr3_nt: TGTGCCACCGGCATAGGACTAGGGCAAGAGACCCAGTACTTC

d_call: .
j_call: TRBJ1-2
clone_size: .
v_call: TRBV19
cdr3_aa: CASSRLLGGPYGYTF
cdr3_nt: TGTGCCAGTTCCCGATTGCTTGGGGGCCCCTATGGCTACACCTTC

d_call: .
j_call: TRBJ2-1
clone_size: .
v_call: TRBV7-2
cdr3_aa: CANSNRAGYNEQFF
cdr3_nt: TGTGCCAACTCGAACCGGGCGGGGTACAATGAGCAGTTCTTC

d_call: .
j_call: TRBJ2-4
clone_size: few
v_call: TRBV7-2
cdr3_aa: CASSLAAGQAKNIQYF
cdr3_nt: TGTGCCAGCAGCTTAGCGGCGGGCCAAGCCAAAAACATTCAGTACTTC

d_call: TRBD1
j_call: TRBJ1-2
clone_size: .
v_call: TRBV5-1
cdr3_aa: CASSARGHSGYTF
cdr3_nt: TGCGCCAGCAGCGCCAGGGGGCACAGTGGCTACACCTTC

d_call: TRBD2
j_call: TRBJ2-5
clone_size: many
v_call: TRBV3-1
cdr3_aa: CASSRRIGTSGQETQYF
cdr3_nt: TGTGCCAGCAGCAGACGGATCGGGACTAGCGGACAAGAGACCCAGTACTTC

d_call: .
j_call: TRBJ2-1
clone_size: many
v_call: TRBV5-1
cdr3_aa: CASSLVVSNEQFF
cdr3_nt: TGCGCCAGCAGCTTGGTTGTCTCCAATGAGCAGTTCTTC

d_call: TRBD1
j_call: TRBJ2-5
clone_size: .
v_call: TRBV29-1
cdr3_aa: CSVSRDRGDRIPETQYF
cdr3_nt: TGCAGCGTTTCCCGGGACAGGGGGGACCGTATTCCAGAGACCCAGTACTTC

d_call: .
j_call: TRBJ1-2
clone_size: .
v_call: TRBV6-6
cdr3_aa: CASSPKSLYGYTF
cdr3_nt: TGTGCCAGCAGCCCTAAGAGCCTCTATGGCTACACCTTC

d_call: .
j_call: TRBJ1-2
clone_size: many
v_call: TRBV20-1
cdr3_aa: CSAARPILTNYGYTF
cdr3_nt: TGCAGTGCTGCACGACCAATACTAACTAACTATGGCTACACCTTC

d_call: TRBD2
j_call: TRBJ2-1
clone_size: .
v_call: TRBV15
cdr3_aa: CATSGGTSGNRRNEQFF
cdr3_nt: TGTGCCACCAGCGGCGGGACTAGCGGGAATCGGCGTAATGAGCAGTTCTTC

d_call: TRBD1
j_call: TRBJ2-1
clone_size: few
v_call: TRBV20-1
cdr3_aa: CSARAFGTGVINEQFF
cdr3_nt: TGCAGTGCTAGAGCCTTCGGGACAGGGGTGATCAATGAGCAGTTCTTC

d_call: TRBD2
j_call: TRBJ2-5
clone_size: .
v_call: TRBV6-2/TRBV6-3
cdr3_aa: CASRTGREHWETQYF
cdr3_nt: TGTGCCAGCAGAACTGGGCGGGAGCATTGGGAGACCCAGTACTTC